The present TCR beta chain was sequenced within a study of T-cell reconstitution after alpha-beta-depleted transplantation in children. Note on this clonotype: Antigen unknown.

General study results and limits: Expanded graft clones, several hundred of them, were reportedly the source of alpha-beta T cells about two months after transplant.

Trimming stripped 3 bases from V and 7 bases from J, with 15 bases between. The CDR3 runs 14 residues. The germline V gene encodes CDR1 SNHLY and CDR2 FYNNEI. Unique molecular identifiers tagged the TCRbeta library. Via MiXCR, TCRdb re-called the PCR reads, giving one row per CDR3 protein. Of 700,000 to 950,000 distinct CDR3 sequences in the sample, around 17% are singletons; the top ten hold about 4.6%. This TCR was sampled from a male patient under 18 who had a stem cell transplant for acute lymphoblastic leukemia, so the T cells may come from the graft donor. The rearrangement links TRBV2 to TRBJ2-5; D assignment may be TRBD1 or TRBD2 (6 bases each). The sequencing here drew on PBMCs, mostly from graft donor cells, taken 360 days after TCRalphabeta/CD19-depleted stem cell transplant. The CDR3 sequence is CASSDWGAVGTQYF. In nucleotides, the CDR3 is TGTGCCAGCAGTGATTGGGGGGCAGTCGGGACCCAGTACTTC.